Listed here are 30 T cell receptor gamma chains from one sample, sequenced in a study of Vδ1+ human thymocytes. Study results and limitations: In the thymus, TRG and TRD repertoires looked highly polyclonal with Gaussian CDR3 lengths.

Antigens for these TCRs are unknown. Sequences come from RNA converted to cDNA by reverse transcription. CDR3 amplicons came from multiplex PCR with pooled V-gene forward and constant-region reverse primers. TCRdb used CATT to re-call clones from the multiplex PCR reads. This sample has under 13,000 gamma-chain clones; roughly 45% occur once, and the top ten carry roughly 2%. Sequencing was performed on Vdelta1+ gamma-delta thymocytes from the thymus. Subset reported: FACS-sorted CD3+ TCRalphabeta- TCRVdelta1+ TCRVdelta2- thymocytes. These receptor sequences come from a boy under two years old who had congenital heart surgery.

This chain links TRGV9 with TRGJ1 or TRGJ2. Since TCRdb gives no J gene, matching the DNA to germline was used here to assign it. The CDR3 runs 11 residues. CDR1 and CDR2 (germline): GITISATS, ISYDGTV (reference sequence). The V gene end was trimmed by 2 bases and the J gene end by 10 bases; junction bases not matched to a gene: 5. CDR3 sequence: CALWEGEKKLF. CDR3 coding DNA: TGTGCCTTGTGGGAGGGGGAGAAGAAACTCTTT.

This chain joins TRGV4 and TRGJ1 or TRGJ2. TCRdb records no J gene; here it was assigned by comparing the DNA to germline. V dropped 3 bases and J dropped 8; count of bases not matched to a gene: 7. The CDR3 has 12 residues. CDR1 EGSTGY and CDR2 YDSYTSSV come from the germline V gene. The CDR3 coding sequence is TGTGCCACCTGGGATATCGGGGATAAGAAACTCTTT. Translated: CATWDIGDKKLF.

This chain joins TRGV4 and TRGJ1 or TRGJ2. The trim removed 3 bases at V and 8 bases at J, leaving 4 bases unmatched. Germline CDR1 EGSTGY, CDR2 YDSYTSSV. The CDR3 consists of 11 residues. The DNA of the CDR3 is TGTGCCACCTGGGATTTGGATAAGAAACTCTTT. Encoded protein: CATWDLDKKLF.

The chain recombines TRGV9 with TRGJ1 or TRGJ2. Germline-derived CDR1 and CDR2 are GITISATS and ISYDGTV (reference sequence). The V and J ends lost 0 bases and 8 bases, in that order; junction bases with no gene match: 7. The CDR3 has 13 residues. The CDR3 spells CALWEVQDHKKLF. CDR3 bases: TGTGCCTTGTGGGAGGTGCAAGATCATAAGAAACTCTTT.

This clone was observed a few times. The genes are TRGV3 and TRGJ1 or TRGJ2. CDR3 size: 11 residues. From germline, CDR1 is VTNTFY and CDR2 YDVSTARD (reference sequence). The junction had 3 bases not matched to a gene; V was cut back by 0 bases and J by 10 bases. Written as DNA, the CDR3 is TGTGCCACCTGGGACAGGCTCAAGAAACTCTTT. Its translation: CATWDRLKKLF.

The J gene is TRGJ1 or TRGJ2, the V gene TRGV9. The CDR3 covers 10 residues. Germline CDR1 GITISATS, CDR2 ISYDGTV (reference sequence). V shed 9 bases, J shed 8 bases, and the junction held 7 bases outside the gene matches. The CDR3 coding sequence is TGTGCCTTGGCTTGTCATAAGAAACTCTTT. As protein: CALACHKKLF.

The J gene is TRGJ1 or TRGJ2, the V gene TRGV9. V was clipped by 2 bases and J by 7 bases; unmatched bases: 14. The V gene's germline CDR1 is GITISATS and CDR2 ISYDGTV (reference sequence). The CDR3 is 15 amino acids. The CDR3, as DNA: TGTGCCTTGTGGGAGGCGGAGTCCTGGGGGTATAAGAAACTCTTT. It is translated as CALWEAESWGYKKLF.

The rearrangement joins TRGV2 to TRGJP2. The J gene, absent from TCRdb, was called here by matching the DNA to germline. The CDR3 consists of 14 residues. CDR1 and CDR2 from the germline V gene are EGSNGY and YDSYNSKV. The ends lost 3 bases at V and 5 bases at J; junction bases unmatched: 6. CDR3 sequence reads: CATWDMASDWIKTF. CDR3 DNA: TGTGCCACCTGGGACATGGCGAGTGATTGGATCAAGACGTTT.

This clone was picked up a small number of times. A read error may produce the germline difference seen at one junction end. This chain uses TRGV8 with TRGJ1 or TRGJ2. The germline V gene has CDR1 VENAVY and CDR2 YDSYNSRV. The CDR3 spans 12 residues. The CDR3 DNA follows: TGTGCCACCGGGGACCCCACTTATAAGAAACTCTTT. It yields the protein CATGDPTYKKLF.

A word on this clone: Relative to the germline gene, one junction end is altered; a read error may explain this. V is TRGV5 and J is TRGJ1 or TRGJ2. The CDR3 consists of 12 residues. CDR1 is VINAFY and CDR2 is YDVSNSKD in the germline V gene. The CDR3 sequence is CAAWDSPDKKLF. The CDR3 DNA reads TGTGCCGCCTGGGACAGCCCCGATAAGAAACTCTTT.

This rearrangement joins TRGV4 to TRGJ1 or TRGJ2. The J gene is absent in TCRdb and was assigned here via DNA matching to germline. The length of the CDR3 is 11 residues. The germline gives CDR1 EGSTGY, CDR2 YDSYTSSV. The ends lost 6 bases at V and 10 bases at J; junction bases unmatched: 9. The CDR3, as DNA: TGTGCCACCTGGCCCGGGAGGAAGAAACTCTTT. It specifies CATWPGRKKLF.

This clone occurred a few times. The V call is TRGV9, the J call TRGJ1 or TRGJ2. The CDR3 spans 13 residues. The V segment lost 5 bases and the J segment 0 bases; nucleotides outside the gene matches: 4. Germline V lookup: CDR1 GITISATS, CDR2 ISYDGTV (reference sequence). CDR3 DNA sequence: TGTGCCTTGTGGGCGTCGAATTATTATAAGAAACTCTTT. Its protein is CALWASNYYKKLF.

This rearrangement joins TRGV8 to TRGJP2. TCRdb leaves out the J gene; it was filled in here by matching the DNA to germline. The junction had 7 bases not matched to a gene; V was cut back by 0 bases and J by 6 bases. This CDR3 region has 15 residues. Germline values: CDR1 VENAVY, CDR2 YDSYNSRV. CDR3 amino acids: CATWDRGNGDWIKTF. The CDR3 nucleotides are TGTGCCACCTGGGATAGGGGGAATGGTGATTGGATCAAGACGTTT.

As regards this clone: This sample also contains other DNA sequences that code for the same CDR3. The chain joins TRGV2 to TRGJP2. Assignment of the J gene here rests on matching the DNA to germline, because TCRdb gives none. The trim removed 0 bases at V and 3 bases at J, leaving 4 bases unmatched. Germline V gene lookup returns CDR1 EGSNGY and CDR2 YDSYNSKV. This CDR3 has 15 residues. This chain's CDR3 is CATWDGPGSDWIKTF. The DNA of the CDR3 is TGTGCCACCTGGGACGGGCCAGGTAGTGATTGGATCAAGACGTTT.

The rearrangement links TRGV2 to TRGJP2. No J segment appears in TCRdb, so it was assigned here by matching the sequence to germline. The CDR3 is 16 amino acids. V was clipped by 0 bases and J by 2 bases; unmatched bases: 6. Looked up from germline, CDR1 is EGSNGY and CDR2 is YDSYNSKV. CDR3 sequence: CATWDGRTSSDWIKTF. DNA for the CDR3: TGTGCCACCTGGGACGGGCGTACAAGTAGTGATTGGATCAAGACGTTT.

The V gene is uncalled and the J gene is TRGJ1 or TRGJ2. This CDR3 has 13 amino acids. DNA of the CDR3: TGTGCCACCTGGGATGGGCCTTCGTATAAGAAACTCTTT. This sequence encodes CATWDGPSYKKLF.

On this clone: This same CDR3 is encoded by further DNA sequences in the sample. The genes are TRGV3 and TRGJP2. No J gene was available from TCRdb, and it was assigned here by a germline match of the DNA. The length of the CDR3 is 14 residues. Germline values: CDR1 VTNTFY, CDR2 YDVSTARD (reference sequence). Germline trimming cut 0 bases from V and 4 bases from J; bases unmatched to any gene: 2. The CDR3 here is CATWDRPSDWIKTF. CDR3 nucleotides: TGTGCCACCTGGGACAGGCCTAGTGATTGGATCAAGACGTTT.

This rearrangement joins TRGV3 to TRGJ1 or TRGJ2. As TCRdb names no J gene, one was assigned here on the basis of a DNA match to germline. Germline trimming cut 5 bases from V and 3 bases from J; bases unmatched to any gene: 7. In germline, CDR1 is VTNTFY, CDR2 YDVSTARD (reference sequence). This CDR3 is built from 13 residues. The CDR3 nucleotides read TGTGCCACCTGGGGACCCTCTTATTATAAGAAACTCTTT. Encoded protein: CATWGPSYYKKLF.

About this clone itself: Sequence at one end of the junction differs from germline and may be a read error. V usage is TRGV9 and J usage is TRGJ1 or TRGJ2. Germline assignment: CDR1 GITISATS and CDR2 ISYDGTV (reference sequence). This CDR3 has 15 residues. CDR3 residues: CALWENPQGAYKKLF. CDR3 nucleotide sequence: TGTGCCTTGTGGGAGAACCCCCAGGGTGCTTATAAGAAACTATTT.

The V call is TRGV8, the J call TRGJ1 or TRGJ2. No J segment appears in TCRdb, so it was assigned here by matching the sequence to germline. Germline CDR1 is VENAVY and CDR2 is YDSYNSRV. V was pared by 3 bases and J by 3 bases, with 5 bases of the junction left unmatched. The CDR3 extends over 13 amino acids. The CDR3 sequence: CATWDSGYYKKLF. The DNA of the CDR3 is TGTGCCACCTGGGATTCGGGTTATTATAAGAAACTCTTT.

A remark on this clone: A much more abundant neighbour one base away suggests this may be a read error. The V gene is TRGV9, the J gene TRGJ1 or TRGJ2. TCRdb offers no J gene call, so here the DNA was matched to germline to obtain one. This CDR3 comprises 12 residues. Germline V gives CDR1 GITISATS, CDR2 ISYDGTV (reference sequence). V dropped 0 bases and J dropped 8; count of bases not matched to a gene: 4. DNA for the CDR3: TGTGCCTTGTGGGAGGTGTTTGATAAGAAACTCTTT. Translating it yields CALWEVFDKKLF.

The J gene is TRGJ1 or TRGJ2, the V gene TRGV9. The J gene was not available in TCRdb and was assigned here by matching the DNA to germline segments. The CDR3 loop spans 15 amino acids. Trimming at V came to 0 bases and at J to 0 bases, leaving 5 bases not matched to a gene. Germline-derived CDR1 and CDR2 are GITISATS and ISYDGTV (reference sequence). CDR3 bases: TGTGCCTTGTGGGAGGTGCGGCCGAATTATTATAAGAAACTCTTT. Translating it yields CALWEVRPNYYKKLF.

This clone was found a few times. The V and J genes are TRGV3 and TRGJ1 or TRGJ2. The CDR3 runs to 10 residues. Germline loops: CDR1 VTNTFY, CDR2 YDVSTARD (reference sequence). V dropped 5 bases and J dropped 6; count of bases not matched to a gene: 1. CDR3 protein: CATWGYKKLF. CDR3 nucleotide sequence: TGTGCCACCTGGGGTTATAAGAAACTCTTT.

Worth noting for this clone: One end of the junction varies from germline; a read error may be responsible. The chain combines TRGV5 with TRGJ1 or TRGJ2. The CDR3 covers 13 residues. CDR1 is VINAFY and CDR2 is YDVSNSKD in the germline V gene. The CDR3 loop reads CATWYRVRYKKLF. DNA of the CDR3: TGTGCCACCTGGTACAGGGTTCGTTATAAGAAACTCTTT.

The J gene was not called, though the V gene is TRGV5. The CDR3 spans 10 residues. The germline CDR1 and CDR2 sequences are VINAFY and YDVSNSKD. This chain's CDR3 is CATWDLAKLF. The DNA of the CDR3 is TGTGCCACCTGGGACTTGGCAAAACTCTTT.

The gene calls are TRGV9 and TRGJ1 or TRGJ2. Looked up from germline, CDR1 is GITISATS and CDR2 is ISYDGTV (reference sequence). V was pared by 0 bases and J by 5 bases, with 7 bases of the junction left unmatched. The CDR3 has 14 amino acids. DNA for the CDR3: TGTGCCTTGTGGGAGGTGAGATCTCATTATAAGAAACTCTTT. It is translated as CALWEVRSHYKKLF.

The rearrangement joins TRGV9 to TRGJ1 or TRGJ2. The CDR3 length is 11 residues. V was pared by 0 bases and J by 9 bases, with 2 bases of the junction left unmatched. Germline loops: CDR1 GITISATS, CDR2 ISYDGTV (reference sequence). CDR3: CALWEVLKKLF. Written as DNA, the CDR3 is TGTGCCTTGTGGGAGGTGCTTAAGAAACTCTTT.

As to this clone: A much bigger clone sits one base away, suggesting this may be a read error. No V gene was called, and the J gene is TRGJ1 or TRGJ2. This CDR3 comprises 12 residues. CDR3 DNA sequence: TGTGCCACCTGGTGGAATTATTATAAGAAACTCTTT. This translates into CATWWNYYKKLF.

The V and J genes are TRGV8 and TRGJ1 or TRGJ2. No J gene was available from TCRdb, and it was assigned here by a germline match of the DNA. Germline-derived CDR1 and CDR2 are VENAVY and YDSYNSRV. The CDR3 has 11 residues. With V trimmed by 0 bases and J by 12 bases, 5 bases remained unmatched. The CDR3 region is CATWDRCGKLF. The CDR3, as DNA: TGTGCCACCTGGGATAGGTGCGGGAAACTCTTT.

This chain links TRGV9 with TRGJ1 or TRGJ2. The J gene, missing from TCRdb, was assigned here through DNA to germline matching. Germline V lookup: CDR1 GITISATS, CDR2 ISYDGTV (reference sequence). The CDR3 has 17 amino acids. V shed 0 bases and J 0 bases; nucleotides not matched to a gene: 11. CDR3 region: CALWEVQGFSNYYKKLF. DNA of the CDR3: TGTGCCTTGTGGGAGGTGCAGGGTTTTTCGAATTATTATAAGAAACTCTTT.